The rows below give T cell receptor beta chains drawn from one sample of a study of STAT3 mutations in large granular lymphocyte leukemia. Generated by immunoSEQ multiplex PCR, the TCRdb table keeps only in-frame clones and is missing some. The sample holds around 39,000 clones, 70% to 90% seen once. The sample taken for sequencing was PBMCs. The receptors shown here come from a human donor with T large granular lymphocyte leukemia. Some clones in this sample may be carry-over from other donors' samples. The CDR3 runs from the conserved cysteine through the conserved F or W. A D gene is named only where the DNA matches it firmly. A clone size is listed for some rows: how often the clone was seen (once, few, many), or a class if it is expanded.

size	D	V	J	DNA	CDR3
.	.	TRBV7-2	TRBJ2-3	TGTGCCAGCAGCTTAGCACGGGCGCTGGATACGCAGTATTTT	CASSLARALDTQYF
.	.	TRBV18	TRBJ1-5	TGTGCCAGCTCACCCACCACAGGGAGCAATCAGCCCCAGCATTTT	CASSPTTGSNQPQHF
.	.	TRBV19	TRBJ1-1	TGTGCCAGTAGTATATGGGGGACCGACACTGAAGCTTTCTTT	CASSIWGTDTEAFF
once	.	TRBV5-1	TRBJ2-1	TGCGCCAGCAGCCCGCCACAGGGAACGGCGGGCAATGAGCAGTTCTTC	CASSPPQGTAGNEQFF
.	.	TRBV27	TRBJ1-1	TGTGCCAGCAGGACCTATGGCACTGAAGCTTTCTTT	CASRTYGTEAFF
.	.	TRBV9	TRBJ2-2	TGTGCCAGCAGCGGGGGTACCGGGGAGCTGTTTTTT	CASSGGTGELFF
once	.	TRBV5-5	TRBJ2-3	TGTGCCAGCGTCCATCGCGGACAGAGCACAGATACGCAGTATTTT	CASVHRGQSTDTQYF
.	.	TRBV30	TRBJ1-4	TGTGCCTGGAGCCTTTGGGGGGCTAATGAAAAACTGTTTTTT	CAWSLWGANEKLFF
.	TRBD1	TRBV19	TRBJ1-6	TGTGCCAGTAGTTTTAACAGGGGGCATAATTCACCCCTCCACTTT	CASSFNRGHNSPLHF
.	.	TRBV5-1	TRBJ2-1	TGCGCCAGCAGCGTGGATAGGAGAGGGAATGAGCAGTTCTTC	CASSVDRRGNEQFF